This TCR beta chain came from a study of monozygotic twins with inflammatory bowel disease. TCRdb reprocessed the 5' RACE reads, with one entry per CDR3 protein and no DNA. This sample carries fewer than 550,000 distinct CDR3 sequences, with 2% to 2.5% going to the ten biggest clones. Notes on this clonotype: No antigen is known for it.

Findings of the study overall: The analysis yielded no support for one strong signal or clonotype associated with IBD. Reduced clonotype sharing with other individuals was observed in IBD patients relative to healthy twins, especially with disease activity.

This receptor was identified in a human donor with ulcerative colitis or Crohn's disease, or a healthy co-twin of an affected twin (not recorded which). The sequencing sample was made of blood.

CDR3 sequence reads: CAISGRDSSYEQYF. The genes are TRBV10-3 and TRBJ2-7; checking the TCRdb D call of TRBD1 is not possible without DNA. The germline gives CDR1 ENHRY, CDR2 SYGVKD. There are 14 residues in the CDR3.